This is a list of T cell receptor beta chains from one sample in a study of vaccination effects on CD4 cells after COVID-19. No antigen has been identified for these receptors. TCRdb's copy holds only in-frame clones and misses some; the assay was immunoSEQ multiplex PCR. The data show roughly 27,000 clones, roughly four fifths seen once. Sequenced here: CD4+ T cells from PBMCs cultured with HCoV-NL63 spike peptides, sampled after COVID-19 vaccination. Source of these receptors: a human donor who received a COVID-19 vaccine. Some clones in this sample may be carry-over from other donors' samples. Both conserved end residues are part of each CDR3. The D gene is left open where the match is weak. The size entry is marked missing in some rows and otherwise reads once, few, many or a size class.

CDR3 DNA	CDR3 protein	D gene	V gene	J gene	clone size
TGTGCCAGCAGTGAATACGTAAAACTGTTTTTT	CASSEYVKLFF	.	TRBV25-1	TRBJ1-4	.
TGCGCCAGCAGCTTTGCAGGGGCTGAGCAGTTCTTC	CASSFAGAEQFF	.	TRBV5-1	TRBJ2-1	.
TGTGCCAGCTCATTTGGTGGAGCAGGGAGATTGGGGGCCCTCCACTTT	CASSFGGAGRLGALHF	.	TRBV18	TRBJ1-6	.
TGTGCCAGCAGCATATCCGGGGGGGAGGATACGCAGTATTTT	CASSISGGEDTQYF	TRBD2	TRBV7-3	TRBJ2-3	.
TGTGCCAGCAGCGGACCCGGGGACGTTCAGTACTTC	CASSGPGDVQYF	.	TRBV5-4	TRBJ2-4	.
TGTGCCAGCTCACCTCAAGGCTCTGGGGCCAACGTCCTGACTTTC	CASSPQGSGANVLTF	.	TRBV18	TRBJ2-6	.
TGTGCCAGCAGCTTGATGACAGGGAAACGGTCCGATGGGCAGCCCCAGCATTTT	CASSLMTGKRSDGQPQHF	TRBD1	TRBV5-7	TRBJ1-5	.
TGTGCCAGCAGGGGTACAGGGTACACTGAAGCTTTCTTT	CASRGTGYTEAFF	.	TRBV27	TRBJ1-1	.
TGTGCCAGCAGTTCCGGCAACACCATATATTTT	CASSSGNTIYF	.	TRBV12-3/TRBV12-4	TRBJ1-3	.
TGTGCCAGCAGCCCCGGACAGGGCCACAATGAGCAGTTCTTC	CASSPGQGHNEQFF	TRBD1	TRBV7-2	TRBJ2-1	once
TGTGCCAGCTCACCACCGGGGGGAAGTCAAGAGACCCAGTACTTC	CASSPPGGSQETQYF	.	TRBV18	TRBJ2-5	few
TGTGCCAGCAGCCAAGGGGAGACCCAGTACTTC	CASSQGETQYF	.	TRBV7-3	TRBJ2-5	once
TGTGCCAGCAGTTCCCACAGGGAAGCTTTCTTT	CASSSHREAFF	.	TRBV12-3/TRBV12-4	TRBJ1-1	.
TGTGCCACCAGACCTGGGGGGACAGGGGCGAACACTGAAGCTTTCTTT	CATRPGGTGANTEAFF	TRBD1	TRBV24-1	TRBJ1-1	.
TGTGCCAGCAGTGGGGGGGTAAGTAATTCACCCCTCCACTTT	CASSGGVSNSPLHF	.	TRBV2	TRBJ1-6	once
TGTGCCAGCACCCCATCGGGGGGTCCTCGCACAGATACGCAGTATTTT	CASTPSGGPRTDTQYF	TRBD2	TRBV5-6	TRBJ2-3	medium-sized
TGTGCCAGCAGTTCCTACAGGGCCGACGGGGAGCTGTTTTTT	CASSSYRADGELFF	.	TRBV3-1/TRBV3-2	TRBJ2-2	.
TGCAGCGCCCAGCGGGGGGTAAACACCGGGGAGCTGTTTTTT	CSAQRGVNTGELFF	TRBD2	TRBV29-1	TRBJ2-2	.
TGTGCCAGTAGGGCCTTTTCGGGGTTGAACACTGAAGCTTTCTTT	CASRAFSGLNTEAFF	.	TRBV19	TRBJ1-1	.
TGTGCCAGCAGCCGTAGCGGGGGCCCCTCCTACAATGAGCAGTTCTTC	CASSRSGGPSYNEQFF	TRBD2	TRBV7-2	TRBJ2-1	.
TGTGCCAGCAGTGCTGACCATGGGCCCCAGCATTTT	CASSADHGPQHF	.	TRBV2	TRBJ1-5	.
TGTGCCAGCAGTGAAATGGGTGTTAATTCACCCCTCCACTTT	CASSEMGVNSPLHF	.	TRBV6-1	TRBJ1-6	few
TGTGCCAGCACCCCTTCCGGGACAGGGTATGAAAAACTGTTTTTT	CASTPSGTGYEKLFF	TRBD1	TRBV6-5	TRBJ1-4	.
TGCGCCAGCAGCCAACGGCCGACTAGCGGCCCCGATAGTAGCACAGATACGCAGTATTTT	CASSQRPTSGPDSSTDTQYF	TRBD2	TRBV4-1	TRBJ2-3	.
TGTGCCAGCAGCTTAGAACAGGGGGTCTCCTACAATGAGCAGTTCTTC	CASSLEQGVSYNEQFF	TRBD1	TRBV11-2	TRBJ2-1	.
TGTGCCAGCAGTGAATCGGCGAACACTGAAGCTTTCTTT	CASSESANTEAFF	.	TRBV25-1	TRBJ1-1	.
TGCGCCAGCAGCCCATCGGATCCCACAGATACGCAGTATTTT	CASSPSDPTDTQYF	.	TRBV5-1	TRBJ2-3	.
TGTGCCAGCACCCTCGACAGTTTCACAGATACGCAGTATTTT	CASTLDSFTDTQYF	.	TRBV9	TRBJ2-3	.
TGTGCCAGTAGTCTTGGACAGGGGAGGCTCAATGAGCAGTTCTTC	CASSLGQGRLNEQFF	TRBD1	TRBV19	TRBJ2-1	.
TGTGCCAGCAGCTTAGTACCGGGTTACAATGAGCAGTTCTTC	CASSLVPGYNEQFF	.	TRBV11-2	TRBJ2-1	.
TGTGCCAGCAGTTTTTTCCCAGGGGAAGGCTACACCTTC	CASSFFPGEGYTF	.	TRBV12-3/TRBV12-4	TRBJ1-2	.
TGCAGCGTTGATTCGACAGTCTATGGCTACACCTTC	CSVDSTVYGYTF	.	TRBV29-1	TRBJ1-2	.
TGTGCCAGCAGGGGTGACGGGACTTCAAAAGAGACCCAGTACTTC	CASRGDGTSKETQYF	.	TRBV28	TRBJ2-5	.
TGCGCCAGCAGCCATCCGTCGACAGGGCCTAGGGATACGCAGTATTTT	CASSHPSTGPRDTQYF	TRBD1	TRBV4-1	TRBJ2-3	.
TGTGCCAGCAGTGCGACAGGGAACGAAGCCGGGGAGCTGTTTTTT	CASSATGNEAGELFF	TRBD1	TRBV2	TRBJ2-2	.
TGTGCCAGCAGCGCCAGGACAGGGGTGGATGAGCAGTTCTTC	CASSARTGVDEQFF	TRBD1	TRBV6-5	TRBJ2-1	.
TGTGCCACCAGCAGAGGACAGTCGAACACTGAAGCTTTCTTT	CATSRGQSNTEAFF	.	TRBV15	TRBJ1-1	.
TGTGCCAGCAGCCGACTCAACAGGGGCTCTGGAAACACCATATATTTT	CASSRLNRGSGNTIYF	TRBD1	TRBV9	TRBJ1-3	.
TGTGCCAGTAGTCGACAGGGTCCGAATTCACCCCTCCACTTT	CASSRQGPNSPLHF	TRBD1	TRBV19	TRBJ1-6	few
TGTGCCAGCAGTTTATCGCCCCGTCTAGCGGGGTCCTACAATGAGCAGTTCTTC	CASSLSPRLAGSYNEQFF	TRBD2	TRBV27	TRBJ2-1	.
TGCGCCAGCAGCCACAACATTGCAACTAATGAAAAACTGTTTTTT	CASSHNIATNEKLFF	.	TRBV4-1	TRBJ1-4	.
TGCGCCAGCAGCCAATGGCAGGCGGGGAGTGGCAATCAGCCCCAGCATTTT	CASSQWQAGSGNQPQHF	.	TRBV4-1	TRBJ1-5	.
TGTGCCAGCAGTGCCGGACTGGGAAATTCACCCCTCCACTTT	CASSAGLGNSPLHF	.	TRBV6-4	TRBJ1-6	.
TGCAGCGCGCGAAAGACAGGGGTTTATGCAGATACGCAGTATTTT	CSARKTGVYADTQYF	TRBD1	TRBV29-1	TRBJ2-3	once
TGCGCCAGCAGGATCATGCCAGGGGAGAGTCAAGAGACCCAGTACTTC	CASRIMPGESQETQYF	.	TRBV5-1	TRBJ2-5	.
TGTGCCAGTAGTGTTAGCGGGGGGGCTTGGGGTAGTGAGCAGTTCTTC	CASSVSGGAWGSEQFF	TRBD2	TRBV19	TRBJ2-1	.
TGTGCCTCTAACAGGGGTCTTAACACTGAAGCTTTCTTT	CASNRGLNTEAFF	TRBD1	TRBV30	TRBJ1-1	.
TGCGCCAGCAGCTCTCAGGGGAACACTGAAGCTTTCTTT	CASSSQGNTEAFF	.	TRBV5-1	TRBJ1-1	.
TGTGCCAGCTCACCCACAGGCAATGGGGCCAACGTCCTGACTTTC	CASSPTGNGANVLTF	.	TRBV18	TRBJ2-6	.
TGCGCCAGCCGGGAGGCCGGAAGCTCTGGAAACACCATATATTTT	CASREAGSSGNTIYF	.	TRBV5-1	TRBJ1-3	.
TGTGCCAGCAGTTACTCTACAGGGGACGCCTATGGCTACACCTTC	CASSYSTGDAYGYTF	TRBD1	TRBV6-5	TRBJ1-2	.